This T cell receptor beta chain was observed in a study of tumor-infiltrating lymphocytes in primary liver carcinoma. Whole-study results and caveats: The study found tumor-adjacent and tumor-blood pairs overlapped less than tumor region pairs.

Germline DNA was also extracted, and blood RNA derived from unsorted whole blood. V dropped 5 bases and J dropped 5 bases, with 16 bases sitting between them. This CDR3 region has 15 residues. Per germline, CDR1 SEHNR and CDR2 FQNEAQ (reference sequence). With a constant-region primer, TCR beta cDNA was made from approximately 500 ng of total RNA. Nested multiplex PCR, run for three rounds with slightly modified ARM-PCR, yielded TCR beta libraries. Each of the first two PCR rounds ran nine to ten cycles with TRBV1-TRBV30 forward and C-beta reverse primers. TCRdb redid the calling of the multiplex PCR reads with MiXCR, one entry per CDR3 protein. The table shows around 330,000 distinct CDR3 sequences, with 50% to 70% occurring only once. This clonotype was seen a few times. The antigen remains undetermined.

Sample: peripheral blood. The clonotype comes from a man between 40 and 49 years old with primary liver carcinoma and hepatitis B virus infection. V is TRBV7-9 and J is TRBJ1-5; the D gene is possibly TRBD1 (6 bases). DNA for the CDR3: TGTGCCAGCAGCCGGGGGGCCTCCGGAGATCAGCCCCAGCATTTT. Protein sequence: CASSRGASGDQPQHF.